One sample yielded the 8 T cell receptor beta chains listed below, sequenced in a study of cytomegalovirus exposure and HLA in healthy donors. This PCR relied on a set of 60 Vbeta primers and 13 Jbeta primers. Measured with immunoSEQ multiplex PCR; TCRdb has only the in-frame clones, and not every one. The data contain approximately 260,000 clones, 84% of them singletons. Sequencing input: PBMCs. The receptor set was obtained from a woman aged 40-49 years in good health and CMV-seropositive.

This sequence joins TRBV4-3 and TRBJ2-5; 7 bases match TRBD2. The CDR3 loop spans 17 amino acids. V gave up 0 bases and J gave up 2 bases; unmatched junction bases: 9. Germline V gives CDR1 LGHNA, CDR2 YSLEER. The CDR3 reads CASSQEVLGGGQETQYF. The DNA of the CDR3 is TGCGCCAGCAGCCAAGAGGTCCTTGGGGGGGGTCAAGAGACCCAGTACTTC.

This chain joins TRBV7-6 and TRBJ2-7; no reliable D call. This CDR3 is 14 amino acids long. V lost 4 bases and J 0 bases, leaving 10 bases between the germline ends. CDR1 and CDR2 from the germline V gene are SGHVS and FNYEAQ. The CDR3 bases are TGTGCCAGCAGCTCCCCCGTCGGCTCCTACGAGCAGTACTTC. Protein: CASSSPVGSYEQYF.

The chain uses TRBV19 and TRBJ2-1, with 10 bases aligning to TRBD2. Losses at the gene ends were 7 bases for V and 12 bases for J; bases not matched to a gene: 12. This CDR3 has 14 amino acids. CDR1 and CDR2 from the germline V gene are LNHDA and SQIVND (reference sequence). CDR3 nucleotides: TGTGCCAGTAATGGCACACCCTTAGCGGGAGGGCAGTTCTTC. Protein: CASNGTPLAGGQFF.

The V gene is TRBV4-2, the J gene TRBJ2-7, with TRBD2 matching over 9 bases. The CDR3 runs 14 residues. The V segment lost 2 bases and the J segment 6 bases; nucleotides outside the gene matches: 5. Germline V gene data show CDR1 as LGHNA and CDR2 as YNFKEQ. CDR3 region: CASSQMRGGSEQYF. The CDR3 DNA follows: TGTGCCAGCAGCCAAATGCGGGGGGGCTCCGAGCAGTACTTC.

This clone was seen just once. V is TRBV4-1 and J is TRBJ2-1; the match to TRBD2 covers 9 bases. V dropped 3 bases and J dropped 3; count of bases not matched to a gene: 3. The CDR3 has 15 residues. Germline CDR1 and CDR2: MGHRA and YSYEKL. CDR3 region: CASSQASGIYNEQFF. The CDR3 DNA is TGCGCCAGCAGCCAGGCTAGCGGGATCTACAATGAGCAGTTCTTC.

V gene TRBV19 combines with J gene TRBJ2-3; D not certain. Trimming left V 3 bases short and J 3 bases short, with 4 bases between. The CDR3 contains 12 residues. Germline-derived CDR1 and CDR2 are LNHDA and SQIVND (reference sequence). CDR3 loop: CASSMSTDTQYF. Written as DNA, the CDR3 is TGTGCCAGTAGTATGTCGACAGATACGCAGTATTTT.

The CDR3 spells CASSQGTGELFF. The CDR3 DNA reads TGTGCCAGCAGTCAGGGCACCGGGGAGCTGTTTTTT. The rearrangement uses TRBV28 and TRBJ2-2, with D perhaps matching TRBD1 (5 bases). The ends were cut back, 5 bases at V and 4 bases at J, with 5 bases in the middle. The length of the CDR3 is 12 residues. Per the germline V gene, CDR1 is MDHEN and CDR2 is SYDVKM.

The chain combines TRBV30 with TRBJ2-4; 10 bases align to TRBD2. This CDR3 region has 15 residues. V lost 2 bases to trimming and J lost 3 bases; unmatched junction nucleotides: 4. Germline V gene sequence: CDR1 GTSNPN, CDR2 SVGIG (reference sequence). The CDR3 DNA is TGTGCCTGGAGTCAACTAGCGGGGATCAAAAACATTCAGTACTTC. Protein sequence: CAWSQLAGIKNIQYF. Full variable domain (missing parts from reference TRBV30 and TRBJ2-4): SQTIHQWPATLVQPVGSPLSLECTVEGTSNPNLYWYRQAAGRGLQLLFYSVGIGQISSEVPQNLSASRPQDRQFILSSKKLLLSDSGFYLCAWSQLAGIKNIQYFGAGTRLSVL.